This T cell receptor (beta chain) was retrieved from a study of vaccination effects on CD4 cells after COVID-19. Turning to the study itself: Sampling occurred a median 72 days post second dose, range 14 to 241.

Repertoires were generated with immunoSEQ multiplex PCR, while TCRdb's copy carries only in-frame clones and drops some. The sample carries about 15,000 clones, approximately 83% recorded once. In regard to this clone: No antigen is known for it.

Before sequencing took place, the ViraFEST assay used viral peptide pools to expand antigen-specific CD4+ T cells. Upon completion of 10 to 11 days in culture, CD4+ T cells were isolated. The person's infection with SARS-CoV-2, confirmed by PCR, took place between March and December 2020. Participants each got two BNT162b2 or mRNA-1273 vaccine doses. The sequence derives from a human donor who had a prior SARS-CoV-2 infection. The sequenced sample was CD4+ T cells from PBMCs cultured with HCoV-NL63 spike peptides, obtained after COVID-19 vaccination.

The CDR3 DNA is TGTGCCAGCAGCGATACTAGCGGGGGCACAGATACGCAGTATTTT. Protein product: CASSDTSGGTDTQYF. The chain has TRBV2 and TRBJ2-3; 10 bases match TRBD2. Germline V CDR1 and CDR2: SNHLY, FYNNEI. J was trimmed by 1 base and V by 6 bases; bases with no gene match: 4. The CDR3 sequence is 15 residues long.